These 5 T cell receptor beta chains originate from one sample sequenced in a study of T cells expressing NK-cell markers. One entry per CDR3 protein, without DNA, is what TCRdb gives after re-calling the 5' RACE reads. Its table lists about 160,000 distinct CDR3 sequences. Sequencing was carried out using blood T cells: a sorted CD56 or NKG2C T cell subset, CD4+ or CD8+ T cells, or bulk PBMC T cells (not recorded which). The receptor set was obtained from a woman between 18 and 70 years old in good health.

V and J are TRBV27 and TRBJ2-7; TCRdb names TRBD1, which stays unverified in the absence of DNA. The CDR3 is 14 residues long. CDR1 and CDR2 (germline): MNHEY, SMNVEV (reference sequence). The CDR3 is CASAHGTGYYEQYF.

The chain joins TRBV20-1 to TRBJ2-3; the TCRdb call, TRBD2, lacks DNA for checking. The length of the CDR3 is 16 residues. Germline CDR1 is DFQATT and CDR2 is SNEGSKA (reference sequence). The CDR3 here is CSARRGLAGGADTQYF.

The CDR3 sequence is CAISESPSGTNYNEQFF. The rearrangement uses TRBV10-3 and TRBJ2-1; TCRdb calls TRBD2, which cannot be checked without DNA. The CDR3 totals 17 residues. Germline V gives CDR1 ENHRY, CDR2 SYGVKD.

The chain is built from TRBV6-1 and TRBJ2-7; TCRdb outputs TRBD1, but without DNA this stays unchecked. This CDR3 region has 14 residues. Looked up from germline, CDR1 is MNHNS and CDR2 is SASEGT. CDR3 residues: CASNQQGARYEQYF.

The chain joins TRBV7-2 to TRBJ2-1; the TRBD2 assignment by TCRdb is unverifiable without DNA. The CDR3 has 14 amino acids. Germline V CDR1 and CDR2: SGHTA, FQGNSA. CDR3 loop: CASSPPGTSREQFF.